The present T cell receptor (beta chain) was sequenced within a study of T cells in Graves' hyperthyroidism and ophthalmopathy. The wider study: Staff took peripheral blood when the initial diagnosis was made, before any treatment began. Study-wide findings and caveats: The model foresaw ophthalmopathy a median roughly 6 months prior to onset.

Per the germline V gene, CDR1 is SNHLY and CDR2 is FYNNEI. V lost 3 bases, J lost 4 bases, and 29 bases stayed unmatched. This CDR3 comprises 22 residues. This clonotype occurred once. Its specificity is not known. Amplified TCR beta CDR3 regions came from RNA transcripts. In the first-round RT-PCR of the TCR CDR3, the HTBI primer set was used. MiXCR, applied by TCRdb to the multiplex PCR reads, yields one record per CDR3 protein. The sample holds over 700,000 distinct CDR3 sequences, 30% to 40% seen once. The authors obtained PBMCs from over 7.5 ml of fresh peripheral blood. The rearrangement uses TRBV2 and TRBJ2-5; 7 nucleotides match TRBD1. The receptor was derived from a woman aged 40 to 50 with Graves' hyperthyroidism. The sequenced sample was blood. CDR3 in amino acids: CASSDSLILDNSPGDSRETQYF. The CDR3 DNA reads TGTGCCAGCAGTGACAGTCTTATCCTTGATAATTCACCCGGGGACAGCCGAGAGACCCAGTACTTC.